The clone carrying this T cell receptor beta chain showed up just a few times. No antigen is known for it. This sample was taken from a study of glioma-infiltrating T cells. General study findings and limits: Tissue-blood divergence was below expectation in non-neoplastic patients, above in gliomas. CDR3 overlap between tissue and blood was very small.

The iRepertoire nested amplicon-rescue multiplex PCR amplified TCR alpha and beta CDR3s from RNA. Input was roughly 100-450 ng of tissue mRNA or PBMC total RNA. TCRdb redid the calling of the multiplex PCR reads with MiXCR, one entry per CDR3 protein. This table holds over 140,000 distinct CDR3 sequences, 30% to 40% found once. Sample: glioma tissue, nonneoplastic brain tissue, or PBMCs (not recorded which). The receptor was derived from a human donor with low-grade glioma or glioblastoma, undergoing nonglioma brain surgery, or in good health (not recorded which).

CDR3 sequence (DNA): TGCGCCAGCAGCCAAGTCCTAAGGGGATACACAGATACGCAGTATTTT. This sequence encodes CASSQVLRGYTDTQYF. This chain uses TRBV4-3 with TRBJ2-3; D might be TRBD1 (5 bases). Germline V CDR1 and CDR2: LGHNA, YSLEER. The germline V and J ends were trimmed by 1 base and 2 bases, with 13 bases remaining between them. There are 16 residues in the CDR3.